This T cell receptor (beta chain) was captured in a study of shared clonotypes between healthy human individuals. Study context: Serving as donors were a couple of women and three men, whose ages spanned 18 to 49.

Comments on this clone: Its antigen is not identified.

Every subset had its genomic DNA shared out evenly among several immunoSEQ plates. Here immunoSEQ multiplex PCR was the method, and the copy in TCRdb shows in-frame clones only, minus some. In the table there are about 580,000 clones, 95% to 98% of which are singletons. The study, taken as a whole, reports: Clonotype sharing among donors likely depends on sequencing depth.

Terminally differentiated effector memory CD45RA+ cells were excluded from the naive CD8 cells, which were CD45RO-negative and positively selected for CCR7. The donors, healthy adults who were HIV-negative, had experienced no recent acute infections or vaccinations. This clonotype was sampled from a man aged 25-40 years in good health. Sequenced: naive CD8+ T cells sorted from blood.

The CDR3 nucleotides are TGTGCCAGCAGCACCAGCAACTACAGGGGGCTTGCGCAGTTCTTC. It translates to CASSTSNYRGLAQFF. The chain carries TRBV9 and TRBJ2-1; 9 positions agree with TRBD1. The CDR3 is made up of 15 amino acids. Looked up from germline, CDR1 is SGDLS and CDR2 is YYNGEE. Trimming cost V 4 bases and J 12 bases; bases outside gene matches: 14.